This TCR beta chain is from a study of shared clonotypes between healthy human individuals. The donors were all Caucasian adults (living in Nashville, Tennessee). This CDR3 comprises 15 residues. After removal of 7 bases from V and 0 bases from J, the junction contained 6 bases not matched to a gene. Germline V gives CDR1 LNHDA, CDR2 SQIVND (reference sequence). TCRdb's table, derived via immunoSEQ multiplex PCR, lists solely in-frame clones and lacks some. The sample yields 2.3 million or so clones, 93% seen once. The rearrangement joins TRBV19 to TRBJ1-5; the match to TRBD1 covers 7 bases. The receptor comes from a man between 18 and 29 years old in good health. Some clones in this sample may be carry-over from other donors' samples. Specimen: naive CD4+ T cells from PBMCs. Sample subset: CD45RA+ positively selected. The CDR3: CASTPGTDSNQPQHF. CDR3 in DNA: TGTGCCAGTACCCCCGGGACAGATAGCAATCAGCCCCAGCATTTT. Looking up the rest from reference TRBV19 and TRBJ1-5 gives the full variable domain: DGGITQSPKYLFRKEGQNVTLSCEQNLNHDAMYWYRQDPGQGLRLIYYSQIVNDFQKGDIAEGYSVSREKKESFPLTVTSAQKNPTAFYLCASTPGTDSNQPQHFGDGTRLSIL.